This T cell receptor (beta chain) stems from a study of blood T cells in healthy people across ages. Study context: Template switching picked up about one barcoded beta molecule for each two T cells. General observations from the study: Age advanced and TCR beta diversity per million T cells fell, roughly linearly.

In this sample, this clonotype turned up a few times. Its antigen remains unknown. CDR3 length: 16 amino acids. Germline assignment: CDR1 ENHRY and CDR2 SYGVKD. Trimming at V came to 2 bases and at J to 7 bases, leaving 10 bases not matched to a gene. Sample-barcoded 5' priming and a J-beta primer mix drove a second PCR of roughly 7 to 11 cycles. The authors tagged each cDNA molecule using a template-switch adaptor with 12 random nucleotides. Researchers report that each sample yielded at least 2.5 million CDR3-containing paired-end reads. TCRdb reprocessed the 5' RACE reads via MiXCR and lists one record per CDR3 protein. The data contain roughly 680,000 distinct CDR3 sequences, around 20% of them singletons.

The V and J genes are TRBV10-3 and TRBJ1-2; 10 bases align to TRBD1. The specimen was blood. The receptor comes from a man aged 65 to 79 in good health. The CDR3 region has the DNA TGTGCCATCAGTGAGGACGGACAGGGGGAAGGATCTGGCTACACCTTC. It is translated as CAISEDGQGEGSGYTF.